This T cell receptor (beta chain) was sequenced in a study of blood T cell repertoires in COVID-19. Across the whole study: Samples of COVID-19 (acute and convalescent) were obtained from the United States, Italy and Spain. PBMCs, B-cell-depleted T cells, or T cells provided the cDNA or gDNA that made up the material.

How the authors handled the data: Quantification of nucleated cells was approximated via reference gene primer amplification. Clones were read by immunoSEQ multiplex PCR, and TCRdb kept only the in-frame ones, dropping some. The V and J calls and clone size are taken from that table; D and trimming were inferred from the DNA. The table shows over 250,000 clones, with about 80% occurring only once. Per the germline V gene, CDR1 is MGHRA and CDR2 is YSYEKL. The CDR3 loop spans 15 amino acids. V was clipped by 4 bases and J by 0 bases, with 10 bases between them. This rearrangement joins TRBV4-1 to TRBJ1-3, with TRBD1 as a possible D gene (5 bases). The origin of this receptor is a woman aged 50 to 60 who had recovered from COVID-19. Sequencing was carried out using peripheral blood. CDR3 amino acids: CASSLMTDSGNTIYF. CDR3 sequence (DNA): TGCGCCAGCAGCCTGATGACAGACTCTGGAAACACCATATATTTT.